The 24 T cell receptor beta chains presented below share a single source sample, sequenced in a study of human thymus T cells (dated by TCRdb to 2020 to 2022). Library preparation used the immunoSEQ multiplex PCR assay. The table comes from immuneACCESS by way of TCRdb, which keeps in-frame sequences with V and J called. Part of the clones is missing from these tables; in studies checked, under half for an unresolved V gene and the rest for unknown reasons. The sample data list some 40,000 clones, and roughly 94% of these were observed just once. About 0.12% of the sample is taken by the ten largest. The specimen was blood. The receptors come from a boy younger than two with a congenital heart defect but otherwise immunologically healthy.

The chain carries TRBV9 and TRBJ2-3, with D perhaps TRBD2 (6 bases). The germline V gene encodes CDR1 SGDLS and CDR2 YYNGEE. V lost 4 bases and J 2 bases, leaving 11 bases between the germline ends. The CDR3 has 14 residues. The CDR3 protein is CASSPRDSTDTQYF. In nucleotides, the CDR3 is TGTGCCAGCAGCCCTCGGGACTCCACAGATACGCAGTATTTT.

V usage is TRBV2 and J usage is TRBJ2-1, with D tentatively TRBD2 (7 bases). The germline CDR1 and CDR2 sequences are SNHLY and FYNNEI. This CDR3 comprises 15 residues. With 4 bases removed from V and 4 bases from J, the gap between germline ends came to 14 bases. CDR3 in amino acids: CASSVGRGRYNEQFF. In DNA form, the CDR3 reads TGTGCCAGCAGTGTGGGGCGGGGGCGATACAATGAGCAGTTCTTC.

V is TRBV7-2 and J is TRBJ2-3; D is unresolved. The germline gives CDR1 SGHTA, CDR2 FQGNSA. The CDR3 consists of 19 residues. The ends were cut back, 2 bases at V and 2 bases at J, with 23 bases in the middle. CDR3 loop: CASSLLDWVIPRSTDTQYF. Written as DNA, the CDR3 is TGTGCCAGCAGCTTACTAGACTGGGTGATCCCCCGTTCCACAGATACGCAGTATTTT.

V gene TRBV7-2 combines with J gene TRBJ2-7; 11 nucleotides align to TRBD2. This CDR3 has 15 residues. CDR1 and CDR2 (germline): SGHTA, FQGNSA. The V gene end was trimmed by 4 bases and the J gene end by 2 bases; junction bases not matched to a gene: 4. The CDR3 DNA reads as TGTGCCAGCAGCTACGGACTAGCGGGTCCCTACGAGCAGTACTTC. Its protein product is CASSYGLAGPYEQYF.

The V and J genes are TRBV7-9 and TRBJ1-3; 8 positions match TRBD1. Trimming removed 5 bases from V and 4 bases from J; junction bases left unmatched: 10. From germline, CDR1 is SEHNR and CDR2 FQNEAQ (reference sequence). CDR3 length: 16 residues. In nucleotides, the CDR3 is TGTGCCAGCAGCCCAGGACAGGGTTCGGACGGAAACACCATATATTTT. This translates into CASSPGQGSDGNTIYF.

The genes are TRBV13 and TRBJ2-6; 7 nucleotides agree with TRBD2. J was trimmed by 2 bases and V by 8 bases; bases with no gene match: 0. CDR1 is PRHDT and CDR2 is FYEKMQ in the germline V gene (reference sequence). The CDR3 is made up of 13 amino acids. The CDR3 DNA reads TGTGCCAGCCGGGGGGCTGGGGCCAACGTCCTGACTTTC. This sequence encodes CASRGAGANVLTF. Drawing the rest from reference TRBV13 and TRBJ2-6, the complete variable domain is AAGVIQSPRHLIKEKRETATLKCYPIPRHDTVYWYQQGPGQDPQFLISFYEKMQSDKGSIPDRFSAQQFSDYHSELNMSSLELGDSALYFCASRGAGANVLTFGAGSRLTVL.

This CDR3 reads CASSFWTANTEAFF. As DNA, the CDR3 is TGTGCCAGCAGCTTTTGGACAGCGAACACTGAAGCTTTCTTT. The chain uses TRBV7-2 and TRBJ1-1, with a tentative D call TRBD1 (6 bases). CDR3 length: 14 amino acids. From germline, CDR1 is SGHTA and CDR2 FQGNSA. Deletions cut 3 bases from V and 1 base from J, with 9 bases between.

This clone was counted a few times. V and J are TRBV2 and TRBJ1-5; no reliable D call. The CDR3 runs to 12 residues. Germline CDR1 reads SNHLY; CDR2 reads FYNNEI. Trimming stripped 6 bases from V and 2 bases from J, with 5 bases between. CDR3 protein: CASSAGNQPQHF. Here the CDR3 DNA reads TGTGCCAGCAGCGCAGGCAATCAGCCCCAGCATTTT. Supplemented by reference TRBV2 and TRBJ1-5, the full variable domain reads EPEVTQTPSHQVTQMGQEVILRCVPISNHLYFYWYRQILGQKVEFLVSFYNNEISEKSEIFDDQFSVERPDGSNFTLKIRSTKLEDSAMYFCASSAGNQPQHFGDGTRLSIL.

The chain has TRBV4-2 and TRBJ2-1; D is possibly TRBD2 (6 bases). Germline assignment: CDR1 LGHNA and CDR2 YNFKEQ. CDR3 length: 14 amino acids. The V end lost 1 base, the J end lost 10 bases, and 14 bases lay between the germline ends. The CDR3 bases are TGTGCCAGCAGCCAAGGGGCGTCGGGGGACGAGCAGTTCTTC. This codes for CASSQGASGDEQFF.

The CDR3 DNA is TGCGCCAGCAGCCAAGAAAGAAGCGGGGGCACAGATACGCAGTATTTT. This encodes CASSQERSGGTDTQYF. The chain couples TRBV4-1 to TRBJ2-3, with 7 bases lining up with TRBD2. The CDR3 sequence is 16 residues long. The V gene end was trimmed by 0 bases and the J gene end by 1 base; junction bases not matched to a gene: 4. Looked up from germline, CDR1 is MGHRA and CDR2 is YSYEKL.

The genes are TRBV7-7 and TRBJ2-7, with 10 bases that match TRBD2. CDR1 and CDR2 from the germline V gene are SSHAT and FNYEAQ (reference sequence). V lost 5 bases and J lost 4; bases outside the gene matches: 8. The CDR3 totals 15 residues. The CDR3 DNA sequence: TGTGCCAGCAGCGCCCTAGCGGGGGCTTCGTACGAGCAGTACTTC. This sequence encodes CASSALAGASYEQYF.

The V call is TRBV7-9, the J call TRBJ2-2, with 11 bases fitting TRBD2. Trimming at V came to 1 base and at J to 3 bases, leaving 4 bases not matched to a gene. Germline V CDR1 and CDR2: SEHNR, FQNEAQ (reference sequence). This CDR3 is 17 amino acids long. CDR3: CASSLELAGDYTGELFF. The DNA for the CDR3 is TGTGCCAGCAGCTTAGAACTAGCGGGGGACTACACCGGGGAGCTGTTTTTT.

The chain couples TRBV19 to TRBJ2-2, with 13 nucleotides matching TRBD2. CDR3 size: 15 residues. The trim removed 7 bases at V and 5 bases at J, leaving 4 bases unmatched. The germline gives CDR1 LNHDA, CDR2 SQIVND (reference sequence). The CDR3: CASIRLAGGTGELFF. CDR3 nucleotide sequence: TGTGCCAGTATCCGACTAGCGGGGGGTACCGGGGAGCTGTTTTTT.

This clone was detected a few times. The chain combines TRBV30 with TRBJ1-1; no clear D gene. The V and J ends lost 0 bases and 5 bases respectively, with 7 bases between them. Germline V lookup: CDR1 GTSNPN, CDR2 SVGIG (reference sequence). The CDR3 spans 12 residues. The CDR3 nucleotides are TGTGCCTGGAGTGTACTTCGGACTGAAGCTTTCTTT. Translation: CAWSVLRTEAFF.

This chain connects TRBV20-1 to TRBJ2-3; D unclear. The CDR3 runs 11 residues. V lost 4 bases, J lost 3 bases, and 5 bases lay in between. Germline CDR1 DFQATT, CDR2 SNEGSKA (reference sequence). The CDR3 DNA follows: TGCAGTGCTAAATTTACAGATACGCAGTATTTT. It codes for CSAKFTDTQYF.

V gene TRBV4-3 combines with J gene TRBJ1-2; D is ambiguous. With 0 bases removed from V and 8 bases from J, the gap between germline ends came to 10 bases. This CDR3 has 13 amino acids. CDR1 LGHNA and CDR2 YSLEER come from the germline V gene. The CDR3 region has the DNA TGCGCCAGCAGCCAAGAAGCGGGTGGAGGCTACACCTTC. Its protein product is CASSQEAGGGYTF.

The V call is TRBV7-9, the J call TRBJ2-7; weak D call: TRBD2 (5 bases). The CDR3 totals 15 residues. With 5 bases removed from V and 0 bases from J, the gap between germline ends came to 14 bases. Germline CDR1 SEHNR, CDR2 FQNEAQ (reference sequence). Here the CDR3 reads CASSRAGSNSYEQYF. As DNA, the CDR3 is TGTGCCAGCAGCCGCGCGGGCAGCAACTCCTACGAGCAGTACTTC. Full variable domain (remainder filled in from reference TRBV7-9 and TRBJ2-7): DTGVSQNPRHKITKRGQNVTFRCDPISEHNRLYWYRQTLGQGPEFLTYFQNEAQLEKSRLLSDRFSAERPKGSFSTLEIQRTEQGDSAMYLCASSRAGSNSYEQYFGPGTRLTVT.

The V and J genes are TRBV5-1 and TRBJ2-2; 7 nucleotides match TRBD1. CDR3 length: 15 amino acids. Germline trimming cut 3 bases from V and 2 bases from J; bases unmatched to any gene: 4. The germline CDR1 and CDR2 sequences are SGHRS and YFSETQ. The CDR3 here is CASSSRQGNTGELFF. For the CDR3, the DNA is TGCGCCAGCAGCTCTCGACAGGGAAACACCGGGGAGCTGTTTTTT.

CDR3 nucleotide sequence: TGTGCCAGCAGTTTAACAATCCGCACAGATACGCAGTATTTT. Translated, it gives CASSLTIRTDTQYF. The V call is TRBV27, the J call TRBJ2-3; D unclear. This CDR3 is built from 14 residues. The V and J ends lost 2 bases and 1 base respectively, with 7 bases between them. CDR1 is MNHEY and CDR2 is SMNVEV in the germline V gene (reference sequence).

V is TRBV5-1 and J is TRBJ1-2; D perhaps matches TRBD1 (6 bases). This CDR3 contains 17 residues. CDR1 SGHRS and CDR2 YFSETQ come from the germline V gene. Between the trimmed V and J ends, which lost 4 bases and 0 bases, there was a span of 19 bases. CDR3 sequence: CASSPTGHSEANYGYTF. CDR3 bases: TGCGCCAGCAGCCCGACAGGTCATAGTGAAGCTAACTATGGCTACACCTTC.

The rearrangement uses TRBV6-5 and TRBJ1-1; 8 positions match TRBD1. CDR3 size: 14 residues. V lost 4 bases and J lost 4; bases outside the gene matches: 5. Germline CDR1 MNHEY, CDR2 SVGAGI. As DNA, the CDR3 is TGTGCCAGCAGTTCCGGACAGGGTTTCACTGAAGCTTTCTTT. This encodes CASSSGQGFTEAFF.

This chain connects TRBV10-3 to TRBJ1-4; possible D gene TRBD1, 5 bases. The CDR3 has 13 residues. V dropped 2 bases and J dropped 4 bases, with 5 bases sitting between them. Germline values: CDR1 ENHRY, CDR2 SYGVKD. The CDR3 region is CAISEGHNEKLFF. The CDR3 bases are TGTGCCATCAGTGAGGGACATAATGAAAAACTGTTTTTT.

The V gene is TRBV6-1, the J gene TRBJ2-4, with a tentative D call TRBD2 (6 bases). Germline V CDR1 and CDR2: MNHNS, SASEGT. This CDR3 is built from 14 residues. V was pared by 6 bases and J by 3 bases, with 12 bases between. CDR3 residues: CASSHGGGKNIQYF. The CDR3 DNA is TGTGCCAGCAGCCACGGGGGAGGCAAAAACATTCAGTACTTC.

The chain links TRBV19 to TRBJ2-3, with 9 positions matching TRBD1. Germline CDR1 is LNHDA and CDR2 is SQIVND (reference sequence). This CDR3 region has 13 residues. Trimming cost V 6 bases and J 4 bases; bases outside gene matches: 2. CDR3 DNA: TGTGCCAGTAGACGGACAGGGGCAGATACGCAGTATTTT. Translating gives CASRRTGADTQYF.